This T cell receptor beta chain is from a study of radiotherapy plus CTLA-4 blockade in lung cancer. Assay used: immunoSEQ multiplex PCR; TCRdb lists only in-frame clones, some missing. The repertoire holds around 99,000 clones, with about 90% as singletons. Germline V gene sequence: CDR1 LNHNV, CDR2 YYDKDF (reference sequence). The CDR3 is 17 amino acids. Trimming pared 1 base from V and 2 bases from J, leaving 15 bases between. The chain recombines TRBV15 with TRBJ1-3, with a tentative D call TRBD1 (5 bases). The material sequenced was peripheral blood, taken from a patient treated with radiotherapy plus ipilimumab. The TCR sequence derives from a human donor with non-small cell lung cancer that progressed on radiotherapy plus ipilimumab. The CDR3: CATSRVRGAVAGNTIYF. Written as DNA, the CDR3 is TGTGCCACCAGCAGAGTAAGAGGGGCGGTGGCTGGAAACACCATATATTTT.